This is a list of T cell receptor beta chains from one sample in a study of sequential checkpoint blockade in melanoma. Sequencing used immunoSEQ multiplex PCR; TCRdb keeps in-frame clones, though not all of them. The repertoire holds under 20,000 clones, with approximately 60% as singletons. The specimen was CD8+ T cells sorted from blood (inferred from file names), collected from a patient given nivolumab and ipilimumab in sequence. These receptors came from a human donor with melanoma. Both conserved end residues are part of each CDR3. A D gene is named only where the DNA matches it firmly. A row's size may be missing; if present it is once, few, many or a size class.

>.|few|TRBV5-4|TRBJ1-1
CASSWRGTEAFF
TGTGCCAGCAGCTGGAGGGGAACTGAAGCTTTCTTT
>.|.|TRBV6-1|TRBJ2-1
CASSDGSYNEQFF
TGTGCCAGCAGTGATGGCAGCTACAATGAGCAGTTCTTC
>.|.|TRBV4-2|TRBJ2-7
CASSQDPGLSYAREQYF
TGTGCCAGCAGCCAAGACCCGGGACTGAGCTACGCTCGCGAGCAGTACTTC
>TRBD2|.|TRBV27|TRBJ2-4
CASRTRLAGGLAKNIQYF
TGTGCCAGCAGAACCCGACTAGCGGGAGGGTTAGCCAAAAACATTCAGTACTTC
>TRBD2|.|TRBV5-1|TRBJ2-1
CASRAPGREYDNEQFF
TGCGCCAGCAGGGCCCCCGGGCGGGAGTACGACAATGAGCAGTTCTTC
>TRBD1|.|TRBV7-9|TRBJ2-7
CASSFIGTGFYEQYF
TGTGCCAGCAGCTTTATCGGGACAGGGTTCTACGAGCAGTACTTC
>TRBD1|.|TRBV19|TRBJ2-7
CASSMGQGAAYEQYF
TGTGCCAGTAGTATGGGGCAGGGGGCAGCCTACGAGCAGTACTTC
>TRBD2|.|TRBV6-1|TRBJ2-7
CASSDSSGSSYEQYF
TGTGCCAGCAGTGATTCTAGCGGAAGCTCCTACGAGCAGTACTTC
>TRBD2|.|TRBV7-9|TRBJ2-7
CASSPTKAGLAGEQYF
TGTGCCAGCAGCCCAACAAAAGCGGGACTAGCTGGCGAGCAGTACTTC
>TRBD1|.|TRBV13|TRBJ2-3
CASSLPGQLAYPYF
TGTGCCAGCAGCTTACCGGGACAGCTGGCGTATCCGTATTTT
>TRBD1|few|TRBV19|TRBJ2-7
CASSLVEGGQAGEQYF
TGTGCCAGTAGCCTCGTGGAGGGGGGACAGGCTGGGGAGCAGTACTTC
>.|.|TRBV10-3|TRBJ1-2
CAIRDLANYGYTF
TGTGCCATCCGGGACTTAGCTAACTATGGCTACACCTTC
>.|few|TRBV9|TRBJ2-2
CASSVEGGGTGELFF
TGTGCCAGCAGCGTAGAGGGGGGAGGGACCGGGGAGCTGTTTTTT
>.|.|TRBV9|TRBJ1-2
CASSVGDKISGLRGYTF
TGTGCCAGCAGCGTAGGGGATAAAATTAGCGGCTTACGTGGCTACACCTTC
>.|few|TRBV9|TRBJ1-3
CASSILSGNTIYF
TGTGCCAGCAGCATCCTCTCTGGAAACACCATATATTTT
>.|few|TRBV19|TRBJ1-1
CASSMGNTEAFF
TGTGCCAGTAGTATGGGCAACACTGAAGCTTTCTTT
>.|few|TRBV7-3|TRBJ1-2
CASSQDRDYGYTF
TGTGCCAGCAGCCAAGACCGGGACTATGGCTACACCTTC
>TRBD1|.|TRBV28|TRBJ1-2
CASIGTGTNYGYTF
TGTGCCAGCATAGGGACAGGGACTAACTATGGCTACACCTTC
>.|medium-sized|TRBV4-1|TRBJ1-5
CASSQDLARHQPQHF
TGCGCCAGCAGCCAAGATTTAGCCAGACATCAGCCCCAGCATTTT
>TRBD1|.|TRBV2|TRBJ2-1
CASRPRQGDYNEQFF
TGTGCCAGCAGACCGAGACAGGGGGACTACAATGAGCAGTTCTTC
>TRBD2|.|TRBV7-6|TRBJ2-1
CASSLGTSGGNEQFF
TGTGCCAGCAGCTTGGGGACTAGCGGGGGTAATGAGCAGTTCTTC
>.|.|TRBV11-2|TRBJ1-2
CASSLDPLAGANYGYTF
TGTGCCAGCAGCTTAGATCCCCTGGCGGGAGCTAACTATGGCTACACCTTC
>.|.|TRBV27|TRBJ1-6
CASSPTGESSYNSPLHF
TGTGCCAGCAGTCCCACGGGGGAAAGCTCCTATAATTCACCCCTCCACTTT
>.|few|TRBV28|TRBJ2-3
CASSSGAGTQYF
TGTGCCAGCAGTTCAGGGGCAGGTACGCAGTATTTT
>.|.|TRBV5-4|TRBJ2-1
CASHLSSYNEQFF
TGTGCCAGCCATCTTAGCTCCTACAATGAGCAGTTCTTC
>TRBD2|.|TRBV19|TRBJ2-3
CASSMNPWTSGRSTDTQYF
TGTGCCAGTAGTATGAACCCCTGGACTAGCGGGAGAAGCACAGATACGCAGTATTTT
>.|few|TRBV7-9|TRBJ1-2
CASTTGYGYTF
TGTGCCAGCACCACAGGGTATGGCTACACCTTC
>TRBD1|.|TRBV6-1|TRBJ1-5
CASSDRGEASNQPQHF
TGTGCCAGCAGTGACAGGGGGGAGGCCAGCAATCAGCCCCAGCATTTT
>.|.|TRBV28|TRBJ2-3
CASSLAGSTDTQYF
TGTGCCAGCAGTTTGGCGGGGTCCACAGATACGCAGTATTTT
>TRBD1|few|TRBV6-5|TRBJ1-1
CASSYGQGALTEAFF
TGTGCCAGCAGTTACGGGCAGGGGGCATTAACTGAAGCTTTCTTT
>TRBD1|.|TRBV4-2|TRBJ2-7
CASSLTGTGLPYEQYF
TGTGCCAGCAGCTTGACCGGGACAGGTTTGCCCTACGAGCAGTACTTC
>.|medium-sized|TRBV7-9|TRBJ1-4
CASSLGGGTNEKLFF
TGTGCCAGCAGCTTAGGTGGGGGGACTAATGAAAAACTGTTTTTT
>TRBD2|once|TRBV4-2|TRBJ2-1
CASSTRSGSYNEQFF
TGTGCCAGCAGCACTCGTAGCGGGAGCTACAATGAGCAGTTCTTC